This TCR beta chain was sequenced during a study of blood T cells in healthy people across ages. Sample-barcoded 5' priming and a J-beta primer mix drove a second PCR of 7 to 11 cycles. Via MiXCR, TCRdb re-called the 5' RACE reads, giving one row per CDR3 protein. The profile shows 550,000 to 800,000 distinct CDR3 sequences, over 20% of them singletons. The CDR3 is made up of 13 amino acids. CDR1 WNHNN and CDR2 SYGVQD come from the germline V gene (reference sequence). V gave up 4 bases and J gave up 2 bases, with 8 bases separating them. This clonotype was picked up a small number of times. Sequenced sample: blood. This clonotype originated in a man between 65 and 80 years old in good health. The J gene is TRBJ2-5, the V gene TRBV10-1; D unclear. CDR3 nucleotide sequence: TGCGCCAGCAGTGTGACCCTGCAAGAGACCCAGTACTTC. Amino acid sequence: CASSVTLQETQYF.